This T cell receptor beta chain stems from a study of T cell changes during pregnancy in multiple sclerosis. CDR3 length: 15 residues. Germline loops: CDR1 SQVTM, CDR2 ANQGSEA. V trimming: 5 bases; J trimming: 6 bases; junction bases outside the gene matches: 4. This table comes from immunoSEQ multiplex PCR, and its TCRdb copy is limited to in-frame clones, with some not included. The sample holds some 40,000 clones, under 90% seen once. The sequence derives from a female donor in good health, enrolled as a control in a pregnancy study. Source: peripheral blood, taken in the second trimester of pregnancy. The rearrangement links TRBV29-1 to TRBJ2-2; the match to TRBD2 covers 15 bases. CDR3 nucleotide sequence: TGCAGCGTTCCCGGACTAGCGGGAGGGGCCGGGGAGCTGTTTTTT. Amino acids: CSVPGLAGGAGELFF.